The sample holds many counts of the clone carrying this T cell receptor (beta chain). The study left out patients who had uncontrolled infection, other autoimmune disease, pregnancy or lactation. Each diagnosis was grounded in clinical symptoms, serum thyroxine and TRAb, thyroid ultrasound, and orbital computed tomography. This record belongs to a study of T cells in Graves' hyperthyroidism and ophthalmopathy. Amplified regions were TCR beta CDR3 sequences from RNA transcripts. An initial round of RT-PCR targeting the TCR CDR3 relied on the HTBI primer set. In TCRdb, the multiplex PCR reads were re-called with MiXCR into one record per CDR3 protein. The data show 500,000 to 600,000 distinct CDR3 sequences, with about 20% seen just once and 47% held by the top ten. The CDR3 is 13 amino acids. The trim removed 5 bases at V and 4 bases at J, leaving 3 bases unmatched.

This receptor was obtained from a man aged 40-49 years with Graves' ophthalmopathy. The material sequenced was blood. The rearrangement uses TRBV12-3 or TRBV12-4 and TRBJ2-7; 9 nucleotides agree with TRBD1. The DNA for the CDR3 is TGTGCCAGCAGTAGGACAGGGGTTTACGAGCAGTACTTC. This sequence encodes CASSRTGVYEQYF.